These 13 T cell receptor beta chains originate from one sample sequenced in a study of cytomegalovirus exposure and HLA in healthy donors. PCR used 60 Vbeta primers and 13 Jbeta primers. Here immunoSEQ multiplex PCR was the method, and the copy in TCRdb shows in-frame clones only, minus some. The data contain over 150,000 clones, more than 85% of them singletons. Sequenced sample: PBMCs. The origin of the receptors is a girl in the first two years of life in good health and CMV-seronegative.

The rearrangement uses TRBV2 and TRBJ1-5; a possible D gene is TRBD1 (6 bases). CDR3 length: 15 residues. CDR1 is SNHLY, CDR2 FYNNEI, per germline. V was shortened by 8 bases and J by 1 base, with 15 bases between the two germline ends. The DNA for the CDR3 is TGTGCCAGCCAACAGGGAGGGTGGAGCAATCAGCCCCAGCATTTT. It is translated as CASQQGGWSNQPQHF.

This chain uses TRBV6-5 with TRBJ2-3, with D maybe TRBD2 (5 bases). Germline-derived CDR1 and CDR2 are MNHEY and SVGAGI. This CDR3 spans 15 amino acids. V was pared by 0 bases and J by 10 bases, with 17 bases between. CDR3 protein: CASSYSKALARSQYF. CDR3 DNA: TGTGCCAGCAGTTACTCGAAGGCTCTAGCCCGTTCGCAGTATTTT.

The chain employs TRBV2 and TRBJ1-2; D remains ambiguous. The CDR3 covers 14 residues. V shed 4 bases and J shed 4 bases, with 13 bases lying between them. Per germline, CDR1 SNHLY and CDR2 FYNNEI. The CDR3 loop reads CASSARMVTYGYTF. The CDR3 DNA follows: TGTGCCAGCAGTGCCAGGATGGTCACCTATGGCTACACCTTC.

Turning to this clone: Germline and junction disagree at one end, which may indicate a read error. CDR3 residues: CASSRGGRDKDF. CDR3 sequence (DNA): TGTGCCAGTAGTAGGGGTGGCAGGGATAAAGACTTC. The chain recombines TRBV19 with TRBJ2-7; D might be TRBD1 (5 bases). Germline V CDR1 and CDR2: LNHDA, SQIVND (reference sequence). The CDR3 is 12 amino acids.

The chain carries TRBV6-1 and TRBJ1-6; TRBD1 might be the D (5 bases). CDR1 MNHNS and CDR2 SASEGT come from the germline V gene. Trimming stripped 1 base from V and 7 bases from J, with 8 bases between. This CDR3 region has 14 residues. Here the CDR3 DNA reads TGTGCCAGCAGTGAAGTGGGGGGGAATTCACCCCTCCACTTT. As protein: CASSEVGGNSPLHF.

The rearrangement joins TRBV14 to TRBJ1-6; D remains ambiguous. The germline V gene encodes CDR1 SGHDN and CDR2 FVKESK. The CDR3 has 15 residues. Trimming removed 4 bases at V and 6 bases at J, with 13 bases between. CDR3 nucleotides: TGTGCCAGCAGCCTCATTCTGGGAGTTAATTCACCCCTCCACTTT. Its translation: CASSLILGVNSPLHF.

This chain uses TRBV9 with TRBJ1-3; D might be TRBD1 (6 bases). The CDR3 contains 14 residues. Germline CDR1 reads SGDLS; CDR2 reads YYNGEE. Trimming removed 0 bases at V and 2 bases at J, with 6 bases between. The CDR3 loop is CASSVAGAGNTIYF. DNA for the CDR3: TGTGCCAGCAGCGTAGCAGGGGCTGGAAACACCATATATTTT. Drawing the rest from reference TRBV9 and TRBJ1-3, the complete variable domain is DSGVTQTPKHLITATGQRVTLRCSPRSGDLSVYWYQQSLDQGLQFLIQYYNGEERAKGNILERFSAQQFPDLHSELNLSSLELGDSALYFCASSVAGAGNTIYFGEGSWLTVV.

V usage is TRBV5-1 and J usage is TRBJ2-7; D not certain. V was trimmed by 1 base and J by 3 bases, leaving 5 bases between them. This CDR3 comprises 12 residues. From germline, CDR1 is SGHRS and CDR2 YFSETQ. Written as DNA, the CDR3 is TGCGCCAGCAGCTTGAATAACTACGAGCAGTACTTC. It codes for CASSLNNYEQYF.

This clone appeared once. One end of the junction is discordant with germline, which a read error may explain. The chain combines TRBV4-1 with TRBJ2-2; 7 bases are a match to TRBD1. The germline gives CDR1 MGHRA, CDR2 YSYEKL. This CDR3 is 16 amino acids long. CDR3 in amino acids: CASSQENRGHTGELLF. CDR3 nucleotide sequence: TGCGCCAGCAGCCAAGAGAACAGGGGTCACACCGGGGAGCTGCTTTTT.

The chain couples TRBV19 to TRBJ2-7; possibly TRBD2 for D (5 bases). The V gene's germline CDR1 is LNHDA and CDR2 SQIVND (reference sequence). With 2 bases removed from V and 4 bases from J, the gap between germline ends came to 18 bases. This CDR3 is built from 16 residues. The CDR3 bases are TGTGCCAGTAGTATAACCGGGAAGGCCCTTAGGTACGAGCAGTACTTC. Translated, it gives CASSITGKALRYEQYF.

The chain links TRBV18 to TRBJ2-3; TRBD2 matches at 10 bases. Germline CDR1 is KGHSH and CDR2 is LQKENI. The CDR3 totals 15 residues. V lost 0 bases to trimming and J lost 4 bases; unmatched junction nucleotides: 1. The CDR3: CASSPPLAGSDTQYF. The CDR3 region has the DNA TGTGCCAGCTCACCACCACTAGCGGGGTCAGATACGCAGTATTTT. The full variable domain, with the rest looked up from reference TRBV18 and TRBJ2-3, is NAGVMQNPRHLVRRRGQEARLRCSPMKGHSHVYWYRQLPEEGLKFMVYLQKENIIDESGMPKERFSAEFPKEGPSILRIQQVVRGDSAAYFCASSPPLAGSDTQYFGPGTRLTVL.

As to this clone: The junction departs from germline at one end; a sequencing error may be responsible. CDR3 residues: CSSSLGGYEQYF. CDR3 DNA: TGTTCCAGCAGCTTAGGAGGCTACGAGCAGTACTTC. This chain connects TRBV7-9 to TRBJ2-7; D is possibly TRBD2 (5 bases). This CDR3 is 12 amino acids long. Germline CDR1 is SEHNR and CDR2 is FQNEAQ (reference sequence). The entire variable domain, with the rest obtained from reference TRBV7-9 and TRBJ2-7, is as follows: DTGVSQNPRHKITKRGQNVTFRCDPISEHNRLYWYRQTLGQGPEFLTYFQNEAQLEKSRLLSDRFSAERPKGSFSTLEIQRTEQGDSAMYLCSSSLGGYEQYFGPGTRLTVT.

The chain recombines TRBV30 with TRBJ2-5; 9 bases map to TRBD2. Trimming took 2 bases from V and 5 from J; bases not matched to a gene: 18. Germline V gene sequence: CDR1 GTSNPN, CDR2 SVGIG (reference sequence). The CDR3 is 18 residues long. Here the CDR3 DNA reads TGTGCCTGGAGTTTCCAAGGCGGGAGGGCCTTCGGGAGTGAGACCCAGTACTTC. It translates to CAWSFQGGRAFGSETQYF.